This T cell receptor (beta chain) comes out of a study of OX40 agonist ivuxolimab in advanced cancers. Regarding the complete study: Ivuxolimab was an agonistic, fully human IgG2 monoclonal antibody directed against OX40 (CD134), a costimulatory receptor. Three dose-escalation patients achieved partial responses, one with hepatocellular carcinoma and two with cutaneous melanoma. A male proportion of roughly 80% and a mean age of approximately 58 years, ranging from 23 to 79, were recorded for the dose-escalation cohort. Of the approximately 53 patients in dose escalation, some 20 had hepatocellular carcinoma, roughly 15 had melanoma, 9 had renal cell carcinoma and 9 had head and neck cancer. Intravenous ivuxolimab was administered to patients every 2 weeks at six dose levels: 0.01, 0.1, 0.3, 1.5, 3 and 10 mg/kg. The monotherapy dose-escalation portion (N = 52 patients) of the phase I ivuxolimab trial is reported in the paper. Peripheral TCRbeta sequencing was intended to test whether TCR sequence diversity was altered and clonal T-cell expansion was caused by ivuxolimab. Prior anti-PD-1, anti-PD-L1 or anti-CTLA-4 therapy was permitted, and 35% to 40% of dose-escalation patients had received checkpoint inhibitors.

In regard to this clone: Its cognate antigen has yet to be identified. Nothing much larger sits one base from this clone, and base qualities are not available.

From the cysteine through the phenylalanine, the CDR3 covers 17 amino acids. Kept here is only the CDR3 DNA, which spans 51 bases and is read in frame from base 1. V lost 4 bases and J lost 2 bases; the stretch between them is 21 bases long. CDR1 SGHNT and CDR2 YYREEE are derived from the germline V gene (reference sequence). To sequence the TCRbeta CDR3 region, genomic DNA was isolated from the sorted cells. TCRbeta CDR3 regions were sequenced using the immunoSEQ Assay. The source is immuneACCESS, and TCRdb retained only in-frame sequences with V and J called. Part of the clones is not carried over; for the studies checked, unresolved V genes explain less than half of this, and the remainder is unexplained. The sample table records 85,000 to 90,000 clones; roughly 85% of these occur just once. The ten top clones hold about 0.2% of the sample. What the authors observed across the whole study: Low levels of normalized T-cell clonal expansion were also shown by some nonresponding patients. Antigen specificity was not determined for the clonally expanded peripheral T cells. At doses from 0.1 to 3.0 mg/kg, clonal expansion was seen in both CD4+ and CD8+ blood T cells between baseline and week 6. After ivuxolimab, more expanded clones were found on average in CD8+ T cells than in CD4+ T cells. In the 0.1-3.0 mg/kg groups, partial responders had among the lowest normalized peripheral clonal expansion, particularly in CD8+ T cells.

Patients with autoimmune disease history or receiving systemic immunosuppression were excluded from the trial. Peripheral blood for TCR sequencing was drawn from every dose cohort at baseline, at cycle 4 day 1 and at cycle 7 day 1. Samples were obtained from an open-label, multicenter, first-in-human phase I dose-escalation trial of ivuxolimab. The trial enrolled adults with locally advanced or metastatic head and neck squamous cell, hepatocellular, melanoma or renal cell carcinoma. Before TCR sequencing, CD4+ T cells and CD8+ T cells were sorted from peripheral blood as separate populations. The material sequenced was CD4+ or CD8+ T cells sorted from blood, taken in a trial of the OX40 agonist ivuxolimab. The chain links TRBV5-4 with TRBJ2-5, with TRBD2 as a weak D call on 5 bases. The receptor comes from an adult with an advanced solid tumor such as melanoma, head and neck, liver or kidney cancer. The bases read TGTGCCAGCAGCCAGATTGGCGGAGCGGAACGTCAAGAGACCCAGTACTTC. It encodes CASSQIGGAERQETQYF. The full variable domain, completed from the reference TRBV5-4 and TRBJ2-5 proteins outside the CDR3, reads ETGVTQSPTHLIKTRGQQVTLRCSSQSGHNTVSWYQQALGQGPQFIFQYYREEENGRGNFPPRFSGLQFPNYSSELNVNALELDDSALYLCASSQIGGAERQETQYFGPGTRLLVL.